The 19 T cell receptor beta chains given below trace back to one sample, sequenced in a study of shared clonotypes between healthy human individuals. It was CD45RO-negative cells, positively selected for CCR7, that made up naive CD8 cells, with terminally differentiated effector memory CD45RA+ cells excluded. Method: immunoSEQ multiplex PCR; TCRdb's copy keeps in-frame clones and lacks some. Of approximately 740,000 clones detected, over 90% appear once; the ten largest clones hold nearly 25%. Sequenced: naive CD8+ T cells sorted from blood. The receptors originated from a man aged 25 to 45 in good health.

In this sample, this clone turned up once. V and J are TRBV7-9 and TRBJ1-2; D is perhaps TRBD1 (5 bases). CDR1 and CDR2 (germline): SEHNR, FQNEAQ (reference sequence). Trimming left V 5 bases short and J 4 bases short, with 23 bases between. There are 17 residues in the CDR3. The CDR3 region has the DNA TGTGCCAGCAGCCCCGGTCTGCGACAGATCACCACCTATGGCTACACCTTC. Translating it yields CASSPGLRQITTYGYTF.

This chain uses TRBV28 with TRBJ1-4; 7 nucleotides line up with TRBD1. V lost 10 bases, J lost 0 bases, and 20 bases stayed unmatched. The germline gives CDR1 MDHEN, CDR2 SYDVKM. The CDR3 contains 19 residues. DNA for the CDR3: TGTGCCACAAACCCCCGGGACAGCGAGTACGATGCAACTAATGAAAAACTGTTTTTT. It is translated as CATNPRDSEYDATNEKLFF.

This chain links TRBV7-9 with TRBJ1-4; the D is unclear. The CDR3 has 16 residues. In germline, CDR1 is SEHNR, CDR2 FQNEAQ (reference sequence). V was cut by 8 bases and J by 0 bases, with 16 bases left in between. The CDR3 loop reads CASLGSRFATNEKLFF. The CDR3 bases are TGTGCCAGCCTTGGATCGCGCTTTGCAACTAATGAAAAACTGTTTTTT.

This chain joins TRBV6-5 and TRBJ2-1; a possible D gene is TRBD1 (6 bases). The ends were cut back, 4 bases at V and 6 bases at J, with 13 bases in the middle. The CDR3 is 14 amino acids. Germline-derived CDR1 and CDR2 are MNHEY and SVGAGI. CDR3 protein: CASSSYGTRNEQFF. For the CDR3, the DNA is TGTGCCAGCAGTTCCTACGGGACACGCAATGAGCAGTTCTTC.

The genes are TRBV29-1 and TRBJ2-1; 9 nucleotides align to TRBD2. There are 18 residues in the CDR3. Trimming at V came to 2 bases and at J to 2 bases, leaving 13 bases not matched to a gene. Germline V gene lookup returns CDR1 SQVTM and CDR2 ANQGSEA. CDR3 in amino acids: CSVERVSAGGETYNEQFF. In DNA, the CDR3 is TGCAGCGTTGAAAGGGTGTCGGCGGGAGGGGAAACCTACAATGAGCAGTTCTTC.

CDR3 in amino acids: CASSVVGTGFQETQYF. The CDR3 bases are TGTGCCAGCAGCGTAGTTGGAACAGGGTTCCAAGAGACCCAGTACTTC. The V and J genes are TRBV9 and TRBJ2-5; D perhaps matches TRBD1 (6 bases). Trimming left V 0 bases short and J 1 base short, with 13 bases between. CDR3 length equals 16 residues. Germline CDR1 SGDLS, CDR2 YYNGEE.

The rearrangement joins TRBV7-2 to TRBJ2-1; 7 bases are a match to TRBD2. This CDR3 is 15 amino acids long. In germline, CDR1 is SGHTA, CDR2 FQGNSA. The CDR3 here is CAGGGSAGSYNEQFF. CDR3 DNA: TGTGCGGGCGGGGGTTCCGCGGGGTCCTACAATGAGCAGTTCTTC.

This sequence joins TRBV19 and TRBJ2-7; 9 bases fit TRBD1. This CDR3 is 14 amino acids long. The J segment lost 0 bases and the V segment lost 9 bases, leaving 6 bases of the junction unmatched. Germline values: CDR1 LNHDA, CDR2 SQIVND (reference sequence). CDR3 nucleotide sequence: TGTGCCAGCAAATCGACAGGGGGCTCCTACGAGCAGTACTTC. Translating gives CASKSTGGSYEQYF.

The chain is built from TRBV7-2 and TRBJ2-7; tentative D call: TRBD2 (5 bases). The CDR3 covers 14 residues. Germline values: CDR1 SGHTA, CDR2 FQGNSA. V shed 6 bases and J shed 2 bases, with 14 bases lying between them. The chain's CDR3 is CASSPWAGTYEQYF. CDR3 DNA sequence: TGTGCCAGCAGTCCCTGGGCGGGCACCTACGAGCAGTACTTC.

The count of this clone is one. The CDR3 region has the DNA TGTGCCAGCAGTTTATCGAGGCAGGATTTGTCCTACGAGCAGTACTTC. It codes for CASSLSRQDLSYEQYF. The chain carries TRBV27 and TRBJ2-7, with D unclear. CDR1 is MNHEY and CDR2 is SMNVEV in the germline V gene (reference sequence). The V gene lost 0 bases and the J gene lost 1 base, with 13 bases spanning the gap. The CDR3 is 16 residues long.

The chain joins TRBV28 to TRBJ2-7, with a weak D call TRBD1 (7 bases). The CDR3 is 14 amino acids. Trimming stripped 3 bases from V and 5 bases from J, with 14 bases between. The germline V gene encodes CDR1 MDHEN and CDR2 SYDVKM. CDR3 protein: CASSFRQGGNEQYF. The CDR3 DNA sequence: TGTGCCAGCAGTTTTAGGCAGGGGGGAAACGAGCAGTACTTC.

The chain combines TRBV25-1 with TRBJ2-7, with D maybe TRBD1 (6 bases). The CDR3 runs 15 residues. V lost 5 bases, J lost 0 bases, and 14 bases lay in between. Germline-derived CDR1 and CDR2 are MGHDK and SYGVNS. The CDR3 bases are TGTGCCAGCAGTTGGTCCGGGACAAACTCCTACGAGCAGTACTTC. Amino acid sequence: CASSWSGTNSYEQYF.

The chain recombines TRBV10-3 with TRBJ1-1; D uncertain. CDR3 length: 13 amino acids. V lost 6 bases and J 3 bases, leaving 11 bases between the germline ends. Germline values: CDR1 ENHRY, CDR2 SYGVKD. This CDR3 reads CAIRGSGDTEAFF. DNA for the CDR3: TGTGCCATCAGAGGGAGTGGGGACACTGAAGCTTTCTTT.

J is TRBJ2-2 and V is TRBV27; D is unclear. Germline CDR1 MNHEY, CDR2 SMNVEV (reference sequence). The CDR3 consists of 12 residues. Trimming cost V 8 bases and J 0 bases, with 4 bases left between them. This chain's CDR3 is CASQANTGELFF. The CDR3 DNA reads TGTGCCAGCCAGGCGAACACCGGGGAGCTGTTTTTT.

The gene calls are TRBV28 and TRBJ1-2; no definite D call. This CDR3 has 15 amino acids. Germline CDR1 and CDR2: MDHEN and SYDVKM. With 4 bases removed from V and 4 bases from J, the gap between germline ends came to 16 bases. The CDR3 nucleotides read TGTGCCAGCAGTTCCGACCTACAACTGGTCTATGGCTACACCTTC. It translates to CASSSDLQLVYGYTF.

This clone was found a few times. Other DNA sequences in the sample encode the same CDR3. The rearrangement joins TRBV19 to TRBJ2-7; weak D call: TRBD2 (6 bases). Trimming shortened V by 8 bases and J by 4 bases, and 12 bases separated the two germline ends. The germline CDR1 and CDR2 sequences are LNHDA and SQIVND (reference sequence). The CDR3 extends over 12 amino acids. CDR3 protein: CASSGTDYEQYF. The CDR3, as DNA: TGTGCCAGTTCCGGGACTGATTACGAGCAGTACTTC.

V is TRBV28 and J is TRBJ1-5; possible D gene TRBD1, 6 bases. This CDR3 spans 14 amino acids. Trimming shortened V by 5 bases and J by 3 bases, and 11 bases separated the two germline ends. Germline CDR1 is MDHEN and CDR2 is SYDVKM. CDR3 in amino acids: CASSPYRVNQPQHF. The CDR3 DNA sequence: TGTGCCAGCAGTCCCTACAGGGTCAATCAGCCCCAGCATTTT.

The chain has TRBV14 and TRBJ2-7, with D possibly matching TRBD2 (5 bases). There are 12 residues in the CDR3. V shed 4 bases and J shed 4 bases, with 8 bases lying between them. Germline V gene data show CDR1 as SGHDN and CDR2 as FVKESK. The CDR3 DNA sequence: TGTGCCAGCAGCCCGGGCGGGTACGAGCAGTACTTC. It codes for CASSPGGYEQYF.

This rearrangement joins TRBV15 to TRBJ2-3, with a weak D call TRBD2 (6 bases). Between the trimmed V and J ends, which lost 3 bases and 2 bases, there was a span of 15 bases. The CDR3 runs to 16 residues. Looked up from germline, CDR1 is LNHNV and CDR2 is YYDKDF (reference sequence). CDR3 in amino acids: CATSSLWGENTDTQYF. The CDR3 DNA reads TGTGCCACCAGCAGCCTATGGGGGGAAAACACAGATACGCAGTATTTT. The full variable domain, with the rest looked up from reference TRBV15 and TRBJ2-3, is DAMVIQNPRYQVTQFGKPVTLSCSQTLNHNVMYWYQQKSSQAPKLLFHYYDKDFNNEADTPDNFQSRRPNTSFCFLDIRSPGLGDTAMYLCATSSLWGENTDTQYFGPGTRLTVL.